The 30 T cell receptor beta chains listed next were all sequenced from one sample in a study of response to subunit inactivated influenza vaccine. In TCRdb, the RT-PCR reads were re-called with MiXCR into one record per CDR3 protein. The repertoire consists of 600,000 to 850,000 distinct CDR3 sequences, with approximately 14% occurring once and the leading ten covering less than 9%. The sequenced sample was PBMCs from blood, obtained 14 to 15 days before vaccination. All receptors derive from a man aged 50-60 years who received an inactivated influenza vaccine.

This clonotype was observed a handful of times. V gene TRBV7-2 combines with J gene TRBJ2-2; 7 nucleotides agree with TRBD2. This CDR3 has 15 residues. Germline lookup yields CDR1 SGHTA and CDR2 FQGNSA. The ends lost 8 bases at V and 2 bases at J; junction bases unmatched: 8. CDR3 sequence (DNA): TGTGCCAGCCAAACGGGGAGGGACAACACCGGGGAGCTGTTTTTT. This translates into CASQTGRDNTGELFF.

The rearrangement joins TRBV6-5 to TRBJ2-3; TRBD2 matches 9 bases. Germline assignment: CDR1 MNHEY and CDR2 SVGAGI. After removal of 4 bases from V and 1 base from J, the junction contained 15 bases not matched to a gene. The CDR3 totals 19 residues. This CDR3 reads CASSSPLAGQPPGTDTQYF. CDR3 sequence (DNA): TGTGCCAGCAGTTCGCCTCTAGCGGGGCAGCCCCCTGGCACAGATACGCAGTATTTT.

Many counts were recorded for this clonotype. The CDR3 DNA is TGCGCCAGCAGCCAAGATCGGGTCACCTACAATGAGCAGTTCTTC. Its protein product is CASSQDRVTYNEQFF. The chain carries TRBV4-3 and TRBJ2-1; D call uncertain. V lost 0 bases to trimming and J lost 2 bases, with 8 bases between them. CDR1 is LGHNA, CDR2 YSLEER, per germline. This CDR3 has 15 amino acids.

This clonotype came up a few times. This rearrangement joins TRBV12-3 or TRBV12-4 to TRBJ2-1; 12 bases are a match to TRBD2. J was trimmed by 15 bases and V by 1 base; bases with no gene match: 7. This CDR3 contains 14 residues. The DNA for the CDR3 is TGTGCCAGCAGTTTAGAGGGTCTAGCGGGGGGGCGGTTCTTC. Translating gives CASSLEGLAGGRFF.

This rearrangement joins TRBV20-1 to TRBJ2-3; 11 bases line up with TRBD2. V gave up 6 bases and J gave up 3 bases; unmatched junction bases: 8. CDR3 size: 15 residues. CDR1 and CDR2 (germline): DFQATT, SNEGSKA (reference sequence). The CDR3 DNA is TGCAGTGCCTCCGGGACTAGCGGTCGTACAGATACGCAGTATTTT. This translates into CSASGTSGRTDTQYF.

In its sample, this clonotype was seen a few times. The chain carries TRBV10-3 and TRBJ1-1, with 9 bases aligning to TRBD1. The length of the CDR3 is 16 residues. V lost 5 bases to trimming and J lost 5 bases; unmatched junction nucleotides: 12. CDR1 ENHRY and CDR2 SYGVKD come from the germline V gene. CDR3 sequence reads: CAISPGQGRILTEAFF. In DNA, the CDR3 is TGTGCCATCAGTCCGGGACAGGGAAGAATTCTGACTGAAGCTTTCTTT.

This clonotype was counted a few times. This chain connects TRBV7-6 to TRBJ2-7; the D gene is possibly TRBD1 (5 bases). V was shortened by 1 base and J by 0 bases, with 13 bases between the two germline ends. The CDR3 loop spans 16 amino acids. Germline V gives CDR1 SGHVS, CDR2 FNYEAQ. The CDR3 DNA reads as TGTGCCAGCAGCTTAGGGCAGGGTGGAACCTCCTACGAGCAGTACTTC. It is translated as CASSLGQGGTSYEQYF.

V usage is TRBV10-3 and J usage is TRBJ1-2; D unclear. The CDR3 is made up of 13 amino acids. V gave up 3 bases and J gave up 7 bases, with 12 bases separating them. Germline values: CDR1 ENHRY, CDR2 SYGVKD. This CDR3 reads CAISEPRGVGYTF. In nucleotides, the CDR3 is TGTGCCATCAGTGAACCCAGAGGAGTTGGCTACACCTTC.

This clonotype showed up just a few times. The rearrangement joins TRBV7-2 to TRBJ2-2, with D maybe TRBD2 (6 bases). The CDR3 sequence is 17 residues long. Germline V gene data show CDR1 as SGHTA and CDR2 as FQGNSA. V was cut by 2 bases and J by 0 bases, with 13 bases left in between. CDR3 protein: CASSLRGTEANTGELFF. Written as DNA, the CDR3 is TGTGCCAGCAGCTTACGCGGGACGGAAGCGAACACCGGGGAGCTGTTTTTT.

Only a few counts were recorded for this clonotype. The V and J genes are TRBV12-3 or TRBV12-4 and TRBJ2-7; TRBD2 is a possible D gene (6 bases). V dropped 3 bases and J dropped 8 bases, with 14 bases sitting between them. The CDR3 sequence is 13 residues long. The CDR3 here is CASSFSGRGKQYF. The CDR3 coding sequence is TGTGCCAGCAGTTTTTCGGGGCGGGGTAAGCAGTACTTC.

The chain couples TRBV27 to TRBJ2-3, with a weak D call TRBD2 (5 bases). Looked up from germline, CDR1 is MNHEY and CDR2 is SMNVEV (reference sequence). Trimming shortened V by 6 bases and J by 2 bases, and 12 bases separated the two germline ends. The CDR3 runs to 14 residues. This CDR3 is CASRKYRDTDTQYF. CDR3 sequence (DNA): TGTGCCAGCAGAAAGTACCGGGACACAGATACGCAGTATTTT.

CDR3 loop: CASSLKSAGANVLTF. The CDR3 coding sequence is TGTGCCAGCAGCTTGAAGTCCGCTGGGGCCAACGTCCTGACTTTC. The chain uses TRBV5-5 and TRBJ2-6; D gene ambiguous. The CDR3 contains 15 residues. The V gene's germline CDR1 is SGHKS and CDR2 YYEKEE (reference sequence). Between the trimmed V and J ends, which lost 1 base and 2 bases, there was a span of 7 bases.

The table lists this clonotype with a few counts. The CDR3 reads CASSYTDRNTEAFF. The CDR3 coding sequence is TGTGCCAGCAGTTACACTGACAGGAACACTGAAGCTTTCTTT. The chain employs TRBV6-5 and TRBJ1-1, with D perhaps TRBD1 (5 bases). CDR3 length: 14 residues. V dropped 2 bases and J dropped 1 base, with 8 bases sitting between them. Per the germline V gene, CDR1 is MNHEY and CDR2 is SVGAGI.

This chain links TRBV29-1 with TRBJ2-7; 8 bases match TRBD1. Germline loops: CDR1 SQVTM, CDR2 ANQGSEA. There are 15 residues in the CDR3. After removal of 4 bases from V and 2 bases from J, the junction contained 10 bases not matched to a gene. Here the CDR3 DNA reads TGCAGCGTTGCCCCCGCGACAGGGGCAACCTACGAGCAGTACTTC. This translates into CSVAPATGATYEQYF.

This clonotype has only a few counts. This chain uses TRBV12-3 or TRBV12-4 with TRBJ2-2; 7 nucleotides match TRBD2. There are 14 residues in the CDR3. Trimming cost V 8 bases and J 3 bases; bases outside gene matches: 6. CDR3 region: CASGGDGYTGELFF. The CDR3 DNA sequence: TGTGCCAGCGGGGGGGACGGTTACACCGGGGAGCTGTTTTTT.

This clonotype was counted between two and nine times. The V gene is TRBV2, the J gene TRBJ2-3; D is unclear. Germline values: CDR1 SNHLY, CDR2 FYNNEI. V was shortened by 1 base and J by 1 base, with 9 bases between the two germline ends. The CDR3 is 15 residues long. The CDR3 is CASSEVGRGTDTQYF. The CDR3 DNA reads TGTGCCAGCAGTGAAGTGGGCCGAGGCACAGATACGCAGTATTTT.

The genes are TRBV2 and TRBJ2-7; 8 positions match TRBD1. J lost 0 bases, V lost 6 bases, and 7 bases had no gene match. Germline V lookup: CDR1 SNHLY, CDR2 FYNNEI. The CDR3 runs to 15 residues. In nucleotides, the CDR3 is TGTGCCAGCAGCGTCGACAGGGGCAACTCCTACGAGCAGTACTTC. It encodes CASSVDRGNSYEQYF.

This chain connects TRBV5-6 to TRBJ2-4; no definite D call. Germline V lookup: CDR1 SGHDT, CDR2 YYEEEE. The CDR3 consists of 14 residues. Trimming pared 0 bases from V and 9 bases from J, leaving 13 bases between. CDR3 residues: CASSLVNQEGIQYF. CDR3 coding DNA: TGTGCCAGCAGCTTGGTGAATCAGGAAGGCATTCAGTACTTC.

This clonotype was counted only a few times. The chain links TRBV24-1 to TRBJ2-2; D may match TRBD1 or TRBD2 (5 bases each). CDR3 length equals 13 residues. The germline gives CDR1 KGHDR, CDR2 SFDVKD. Between the trimmed V and J ends, which lost 3 bases and 4 bases, there was a span of 5 bases. CDR3 residues: CATSDGTTGELFF. CDR3 bases: TGTGCCACCAGTGATGGGACCACCGGGGAGCTGTTTTTT.

The chain couples TRBV5-1 to TRBJ2-5; 13 bases line up with TRBD2. Per germline, CDR1 SGHRS and CDR2 YFSETQ. This CDR3 spans 16 amino acids. V shed 3 bases and J 5 bases; nucleotides not matched to a gene: 7. The CDR3 coding sequence is TGCGCCAGCAGCTATGGGACTAGCGGGGCACGGGAGACCCAGTACTTC. It yields the protein CASSYGTSGARETQYF.

This clonotype has only a few counts. The V gene is TRBV29-1, the J gene TRBJ1-2; D perhaps matches TRBD1 (5 bases). The CDR3 runs to 13 residues. V lost 3 bases, J lost 8 bases, and 16 bases lay in between. Germline CDR1 is SQVTM and CDR2 is ANQGSEA. The CDR3 region has the DNA TGCAGCGTTGATCCCGGGACCGCTCGAGGCTACACCTTC. Translating gives CSVDPGTARGYTF.

As DNA, the CDR3 is TGTGCCAGCAGCCAACGGAGGGCTAGCTCCTACGAGCAGTACTTC. Translated, it gives CASSQRRASSYEQYF. The rearrangement uses TRBV3-1 and TRBJ2-7; tentative D call: TRBD2 (6 bases). The germline CDR1 and CDR2 sequences are LGHDT and YNNKEL (reference sequence). Deletions cut 2 bases from V and 0 bases from J, with 11 bases between. The CDR3 has 15 amino acids.

This clonotype has only a few counts. The genes are TRBV28 and TRBJ2-3, with 8 bases lining up with TRBD2. The ends lost 8 bases at V and 6 bases at J; junction bases unmatched: 10. This CDR3 has 14 amino acids. Looked up from germline, CDR1 is MDHEN and CDR2 is SYDVKM. CDR3 loop: CASGRAGVLDTQYF. The CDR3 DNA is TGTGCCAGCGGAAGAGCGGGAGTATTGGATACGCAGTATTTT.

V usage is TRBV7-3 and J usage is TRBJ2-2; TRBD1 is a possible D gene (6 bases). The CDR3 consists of 16 residues. Germline V CDR1 and CDR2: SGHTA, FQGTGA. The ends were cut back, 0 bases at V and 4 bases at J, with 12 bases in the middle. The CDR3 protein is CASSLTSGALTGELFF. In DNA form, the CDR3 reads TGTGCCAGCAGCTTAACGTCAGGGGCCCTCACCGGGGAGCTGTTTTTT.

The chain employs TRBV11-2 and TRBJ2-3, with a weak D call TRBD2 (6 bases). The CDR3 contains 15 residues. Germline CDR1 and CDR2: SGHAT and FQNNGV. V dropped 5 bases and J dropped 6 bases, with 18 bases sitting between them. CDR3 nucleotide sequence: TGTGCCAGCAGCGTCTCGTTGGTGGGGACTGATACGCAGTATTTT. Its translation is CASSVSLVGTDTQYF.

This clonotype was counted only a few times. The chain is built from TRBV4-3 and TRBJ2-7; 8 bases are shared with TRBD2. The V gene end was trimmed by 0 bases and the J gene end by 3 bases; junction bases not matched to a gene: 10. Germline V lookup: CDR1 LGHNA, CDR2 YSLEER. The CDR3 loop spans 17 amino acids. The DNA of the CDR3 is TGCGCCAGCAGCCAAGAGGGGGGTAGCGGGGCTTTCTACGAGCAGTACTTC. Translated: CASSQEGGSGAFYEQYF.

The chain's CDR3 is CSVIRGPSTDTQYF. CDR3 in DNA: TGCAGTGTTATACGGGGTCCGAGCACAGATACGCAGTATTTT. This sequence joins TRBV20-1 and TRBJ2-3, with D perhaps matching TRBD2 (5 bases). The germline CDR1 and CDR2 sequences are DFQATT and SNEGSKA (reference sequence). The V gene lost 7 bases and the J gene lost 0 bases, with 14 bases spanning the gap. The CDR3 length is 14 residues.

The V and J genes are TRBV7-7 and TRBJ2-1; TRBD2 aligns across 7 bases. This CDR3 has 13 amino acids. J lost 9 bases, V lost 5 bases, and 7 bases had no gene match. CDR1 and CDR2 from the germline V gene are SSHAT and FNYEAQ (reference sequence). CDR3 bases: TGTGCCAGCAGCCGTAATAGGGAGGGTGAGCAGTTCTTC. It encodes CASSRNREGEQFF.

Only a few counts were recorded for this clonotype. CDR3 nucleotides: TGTGCCAGCAGCCCTCACTGGACTAGCGGCTACAATGAGCAGTTCTTC. It codes for CASSPHWTSGYNEQFF. The chain carries TRBV5-6 and TRBJ2-1; 10 nucleotides align to TRBD2. V shed 4 bases, J shed 3 bases, and the junction held 7 bases outside the gene matches. The CDR3 length is 16 residues. Germline CDR1 and CDR2: SGHDT and YYEEEE. The full variable domain, with the rest looked up from reference TRBV5-6 and TRBJ2-1, is DAGVTQSPTHLIKTRGQQVTLRCSPKSGHDTVSWYQQALGQGPQFIFQYYEEEERQRGNFPDRFSGHQFPNYSSELNVNALLLGDSALYLCASSPHWTSGYNEQFFGPGTRLTVL.

This clonotype was seen ten or more times. The chain recombines TRBV20-1 with TRBJ1-4; 7 bases map to TRBD1. CDR3 length: 13 residues. The germline CDR1 and CDR2 sequences are DFQATT and SNEGSKA (reference sequence). Losses at the gene ends were 3 bases for V and 5 bases for J; bases not matched to a gene: 3. CDR3 region: CSASRGGNEKLFF. CDR3 bases: TGCAGTGCTAGCAGGGGGGGGAATGAAAAACTGTTTTTT.